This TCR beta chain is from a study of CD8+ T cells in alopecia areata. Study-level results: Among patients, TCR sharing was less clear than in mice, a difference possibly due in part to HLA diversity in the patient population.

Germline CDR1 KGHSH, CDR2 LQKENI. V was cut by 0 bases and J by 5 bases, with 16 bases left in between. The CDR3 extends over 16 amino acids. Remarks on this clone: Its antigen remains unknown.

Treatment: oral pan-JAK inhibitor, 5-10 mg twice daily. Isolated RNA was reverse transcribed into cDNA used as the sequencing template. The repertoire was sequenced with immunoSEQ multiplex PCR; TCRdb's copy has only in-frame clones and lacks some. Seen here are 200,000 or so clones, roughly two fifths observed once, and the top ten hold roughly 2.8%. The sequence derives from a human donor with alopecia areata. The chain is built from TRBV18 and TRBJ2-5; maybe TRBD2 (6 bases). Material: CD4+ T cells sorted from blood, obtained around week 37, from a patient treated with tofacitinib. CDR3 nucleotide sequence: TGTGCCAGCTCACCACCGATGCGGAGGGCGGGTGAGACCCAGTACTTC. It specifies CASSPPMRRAGETQYF.